This is a list of T cell receptor beta chains from one sample in a study of blood T cell repertoires in COVID-19. Repertoires were generated with immunoSEQ multiplex PCR, while TCRdb's copy carries only in-frame clones and drops some. The sample lists about 200,000 clones; 85% were seen once. Material: peripheral blood. The receptors shown here come from a man between 60 and 75 years old with COVID-19, enrolled during active disease. Both conserved end residues are part of each CDR3. A D gene is named only where the DNA matches it firmly. Clone size is stated in some rows and not others, as once, few, many or a class when expanded.

TRBJ1-1,TRBV7-2,once,-,TGTGCCACCGCTCGGGGAACTGAAGCTTTCTTT,CATARGTEAFF
TRBJ2-3,TRBV4-1,-,-,TGCGCCAGCAGCCAAGGGACTTTATATTCAGGTGATACGCAGTATTTT,CASSQGTLYSGDTQYF
TRBJ1-5,TRBV12-3/TRBV12-4,-,-,TGTGCCAGCAGTTCAGGGGGCAATCAGCCCCAGCATTTT,CASSSGGNQPQHF
TRBJ2-7,TRBV5-4,-,TRBD1,TGTGCCAGCAGCTTGGCCGAAGGGGGCTGGGAGCAGTACTTC,CASSLAEGGWEQYF
TRBJ2-3,TRBV13,-,TRBD1,TGTGCCAGCAGCTCACGGACAGGGGGCTTTATAGATACGCAGTATTTT,CASSSRTGGFIDTQYF
TRBJ1-2,TRBV11-2,few,-,TGTGCCAGCAGCTCAGACAGGTTTATAGGCTACACCTTC,CASSSDRFIGYTF
TRBJ2-7,TRBV6-6,few,TRBD1,TGTGCCAGCAGCACAGGGGGAACCTACGAGCAGTACTTC,CASSTGGTYEQYF
TRBJ1-5,TRBV5-1,once,-,TGCGCCAGCAGCTTGGACATCGGGAATCAGCCCCAGCATTTT,CASSLDIGNQPQHF
TRBJ2-5,TRBV20-1,-,-,TGCAGTGCTAGTCTAGTCCAGCAAGAGACCCAGTACTTC,CSASLVQQETQYF
TRBJ2-5,TRBV24-1,-,TRBD1,TGTGCCACCAGTGACTCCGGGACAGGGGGCTGGGAGACCCAGTACTTC,CATSDSGTGGWETQYF
TRBJ2-5,TRBV7-2,-,-,TGTGCCAGCAGCTTTGGTTCGGGGGAGACCCAGTACTTC,CASSFGSGETQYF
TRBJ2-7,TRBV7-8,-,TRBD1,TGTGCCAGCAGCTTATCAGTCGGACAGGTTTGGGAGCAGTACTTC,CASSLSVGQVWEQYF
TRBJ1-1,TRBV25-1,once,-,TGTGCCAGCAGTCGGACAAACCAAGGGGCTGAAGCTTTCTTT,CASSRTNQGAEAFF
TRBJ1-2,TRBV12-5,-,TRBD1,TGTGCTAGTGGTTCCCGCGGGACAGGGGCTGGCTACACCTTC,CASGSRGTGAGYTF
TRBJ2-3,TRBV6-5,-,TRBD1,TGTGCCAGCAGTAATCCAACAGGGGGCCCAGATACGCAGTATTTT,CASSNPTGGPDTQYF